This T cell receptor beta chain was sequenced during a study of cytomegalovirus exposure and HLA in healthy donors. General study results and limits: The majority of CMV-associated TCR beta chains were reported as apparently HLA-restricted in a later analysis. Sequence variants that were highly shared formed a cluster that was likely a sequencing artifact. The authors listed roughly 150 TCR beta chains as cytomegalovirus-associated. A missense variant in DCLRE1C was later tied to TCR beta V- and J-gene trimming.

PCR used 60 Vbeta primers and 13 Jbeta primers. Only in-frame clones appear in the TCRdb table, and some are missing; sequencing was by immunoSEQ multiplex PCR. With under 70,000 clones in the sample, the ten largest clones hold 2% to 2.5%. A word on this clone: The antigen is not known.

The sequencing sample was made of PBMCs. The TCR originated in a woman under 30 in good health and CMV-seronegative.

The CDR3 here is CASSDGAAYQPQHF. Written as DNA, the CDR3 is TGTGCCAGCAGTGATGGAGCTGCGTATCAGCCCCAGCATTTT. The rearrangement uses TRBV2 and TRBJ1-5; the D is unclear. CDR3 size: 14 residues. Germline V gene data show CDR1 as SNHLY and CDR2 as FYNNEI. Trimming took 3 bases from V and 5 from J, leaving 11 bases between them.